Listed below are T cell receptor beta chains from one sample, sequenced in a study of blood T cell repertoires in COVID-19. Sequenced by immunoSEQ multiplex PCR; TCRdb stores in-frame clones only, minus some. Here the sample spans 150,000 to 200,000 clones, about 88% being singletons. Source material: peripheral blood. The receptors come from a man aged 55 to 70 with acute or convalescent COVID-19. Each CDR3 is given with its conserved first and last residue. Each record gives: clone size, V gene, D gene, J gene, CDR3 DNA, CDR3 protein. The D gene is left open where the match is weak. Some rows mark clone size as missing; the rest say once, few, many or name a class of expanded clone.

abundance: NA; v_gene: TRBV7-7; d_gene: TRBD1; j_gene: TRBJ2-5; CDR3nt: TGTGCCAGCAGCGCAGGGGGTCCGAGGGAGACCCAGTACTTC; CDR3aa: CASSAGGPRETQYF
abundance: few; v_gene: TRBV14; d_gene: NA; j_gene: TRBJ2-2; CDR3nt: TGTGCCAGCAGCCTTATTACCGGGGAGCTGTTTTTT; CDR3aa: CASSLITGELFF
abundance: once; v_gene: TRBV6-4; d_gene: TRBD2; j_gene: TRBJ2-1; CDR3nt: TGTGCCAGCAGTCCTAGCGGGATTAGCTCCTACAATGAGCAGTTCTTC; CDR3aa: CASSPSGISSYNEQFF
abundance: NA; v_gene: TRBV11-2; d_gene: TRBD1; j_gene: TRBJ1-6; CDR3nt: TGTGCCAGCAGCATCCAGACAGGGACCGGTGGACCCCTCCACTTT; CDR3aa: CASSIQTGTGGPLHF
abundance: NA; v_gene: TRBV11-2; d_gene: NA; j_gene: TRBJ2-7; CDR3nt: TGTGCCAGCAGCTTAGCGAATAGCGGCTTCTACGAGCAGTACTTC; CDR3aa: CASSLANSGFYEQYF
abundance: NA; v_gene: TRBV19; d_gene: NA; j_gene: TRBJ1-5; CDR3nt: TGTGCCAGTAGTTCCCGGGGGGGGGCCCAGCATTTT; CDR3aa: CASSSRGGAQHF
abundance: NA; v_gene: TRBV6-5; d_gene: NA; j_gene: TRBJ2-2; CDR3nt: TGTGCCAGCAATACAGGGTCGGCCGGGGAGCTGTTTTTT; CDR3aa: CASNTGSAGELFF
abundance: once; v_gene: TRBV10-3; d_gene: NA; j_gene: TRBJ1-1; CDR3nt: TGTGCCATCAGTCCTGACAGGACTGAAGCTTTCTTT; CDR3aa: CAISPDRTEAFF
abundance: NA; v_gene: TRBV5-4; d_gene: NA; j_gene: TRBJ1-1; CDR3nt: TGTGCCAGGCCCACCCGGGGGGGAGAAGCTTTCTTT; CDR3aa: CARPTRGGEAFF
abundance: NA; v_gene: TRBV7-9; d_gene: TRBD2; j_gene: TRBJ2-5; CDR3nt: TGTGCCAGCAGCGCCATCTCTAGCGGGAGTGGTAGAGAGACCCAGTACTTC; CDR3aa: CASSAISSGSGRETQYF
abundance: NA; v_gene: TRBV2; d_gene: TRBD1; j_gene: TRBJ2-5; CDR3nt: TGTGCCAGCAGCCACCGGGACAGGGGGCGAGAGACCCAGTACTTC; CDR3aa: CASSHRDRGRETQYF
abundance: NA; v_gene: TRBV9; d_gene: NA; j_gene: TRBJ1-1; CDR3nt: TGTGCCAGCAGCGTAGAGGTAACAGGTGAAGCTTTCTTT; CDR3aa: CASSVEVTGEAFF
abundance: NA; v_gene: TRBV27; d_gene: TRBD1; j_gene: TRBJ2-5; CDR3nt: TGTGCCAGCAGTTCCAACAGGGGTCGGTGGGAGACCCAGTACTTC; CDR3aa: CASSSNRGRWETQYF
abundance: NA; v_gene: TRBV7-9; d_gene: TRBD1; j_gene: TRBJ2-1; CDR3nt: TGTGCCAGCAGCAATCACGGGACAGGGTTGAAGAATGAGCAGTTCTTC; CDR3aa: CASSNHGTGLKNEQFF
abundance: NA; v_gene: TRBV5-1; d_gene: TRBD1; j_gene: TRBJ1-2; CDR3nt: TGCGCCAGCAGCTTCGGACAGGGAAGGGAGGCCTATGGCTACACCTTC; CDR3aa: CASSFGQGREAYGYTF
abundance: NA; v_gene: TRBV3-1/TRBV3-2; d_gene: TRBD2; j_gene: TRBJ2-1; CDR3nt: TGTGCCAGCAGCCAAGTGGGGGGGGCCTACAATGAGCAGTTCTTC; CDR3aa: CASSQVGGAYNEQFF
abundance: NA; v_gene: TRBV6-5; d_gene: NA; j_gene: TRBJ1-2; CDR3nt: TGTGCCAGCGGCCCCAGGGCTGGCTATGGCTACACCTTC; CDR3aa: CASGPRAGYGYTF
abundance: NA; v_gene: TRBV7-2; d_gene: TRBD1; j_gene: TRBJ2-5; CDR3nt: TGTGCCAGCAGCCTAGGACAGGGGACGCGTGGGGAGACCCAGTACTTC; CDR3aa: CASSLGQGTRGETQYF
abundance: NA; v_gene: TRBV7-6; d_gene: TRBD1; j_gene: TRBJ2-2; CDR3nt: TGTGCCAGCAGGGCGGACAGGGGTGACACCGGGGAGCTGTTTTTT; CDR3aa: CASRADRGDTGELFF
abundance: NA; v_gene: TRBV5-6; d_gene: TRBD1; j_gene: TRBJ1-2; CDR3nt: TGTGCCAGCAGCTGGCGGGACAGAGAAGAGTATGGCTACACCTTC; CDR3aa: CASSWRDREEYGYTF
abundance: NA; v_gene: TRBV19; d_gene: NA; j_gene: TRBJ1-5; CDR3nt: TGTGCCAGTAGCTTGGAGGGCTTTCAGCCCCAGCATTTT; CDR3aa: CASSLEGFQPQHF
abundance: NA; v_gene: TRBV11-3; d_gene: NA; j_gene: TRBJ2-5; CDR3nt: TGTGCCAGCAGCTCCAGGGAGGACCAAGAGACCCAGTACTTC; CDR3aa: CASSSREDQETQYF
abundance: once; v_gene: TRBV7-2; d_gene: TRBD2; j_gene: TRBJ2-5; CDR3nt: TGTGCCAGCAGCTTACTAGCGGGAGAAGAGACCCAGTACTTC; CDR3aa: CASSLLAGEETQYF
abundance: NA; v_gene: TRBV12-3/TRBV12-4; d_gene: NA; j_gene: TRBJ1-1; CDR3nt: TGTGCCAGCAGTTGGAGCATGGCTGAAGCTTTCTTT; CDR3aa: CASSWSMAEAFF
abundance: NA; v_gene: TRBV24-1; d_gene: NA; j_gene: TRBJ1-2; CDR3nt: TGTGCCACCAGTGCCGGGGGGCCCTATGGCTACACCTTC; CDR3aa: CATSAGGPYGYTF
abundance: NA; v_gene: TRBV19; d_gene: TRBD1; j_gene: TRBJ1-5; CDR3nt: TGTGCCAGTAGTTTACAGGGGGGTCAGCCCCAGCATTTT; CDR3aa: CASSLQGGQPQHF
abundance: NA; v_gene: TRBV7-6; d_gene: TRBD2; j_gene: TRBJ2-5; CDR3nt: TGTGCCAGCAGCTTAGGACTAGCGGGGGCTCTTAGCGGGGGAGAGACCCAGTACTTC; CDR3aa: CASSLGLAGALSGGETQYF
abundance: NA; v_gene: TRBV6-2/TRBV6-3; d_gene: NA; j_gene: TRBJ1-5; CDR3nt: TGTGCCAGCAGTTACCAGTATAGCAATCAGCCCCAGCATTTT; CDR3aa: CASSYQYSNQPQHF
abundance: NA; v_gene: TRBV5-4; d_gene: NA; j_gene: TRBJ2-7; CDR3nt: TGTGCCATCGGACCAGGGGCATACGAGCAGTACTTC; CDR3aa: CAIGPGAYEQYF
abundance: NA; v_gene: TRBV29-1; d_gene: TRBD2; j_gene: TRBJ2-4; CDR3nt: TGCAGCGCATCGACTAGCGGGAGGGGGAACATTCAGTACTTC; CDR3aa: CSASTSGRGNIQYF
abundance: NA; v_gene: TRBV9; d_gene: TRBD2; j_gene: TRBJ2-1; CDR3nt: TGTGCCAGCAGCGTAGAGCGGCTAGCGGGAAGGAATGAGCAGTTCTTC; CDR3aa: CASSVERLAGRNEQFF
abundance: once; v_gene: TRBV3-1/TRBV3-2; d_gene: TRBD2; j_gene: TRBJ2-3; CDR3nt: TGTGCCAGCAGCCAAGAACTAGCGGGAGATACGCAGTATTTT; CDR3aa: CASSQELAGDTQYF
abundance: NA; v_gene: TRBV5-6; d_gene: NA; j_gene: TRBJ1-2; CDR3nt: TGTGCCAGCAACGGGGTGCGGGGCGGCTACACCTTC; CDR3aa: CASNGVRGGYTF
abundance: NA; v_gene: TRBV11-3; d_gene: NA; j_gene: TRBJ2-3; CDR3nt: TGTGCCAGCAGCATAAGCCCCGGGACACCAACCAGCACAGATACGCAGTATTTT; CDR3aa: CASSISPGTPTSTDTQYF
abundance: NA; v_gene: TRBV3-1/TRBV3-2; d_gene: TRBD1; j_gene: TRBJ2-7; CDR3nt: TGTGCCAGCAGCCAAGAGGGTGACAGGGGTTCTAAGCAGTACTTC; CDR3aa: CASSQEGDRGSKQYF
abundance: NA; v_gene: TRBV5-1; d_gene: NA; j_gene: TRBJ1-1; CDR3nt: TGCGCCAGCAGCTTGGATGCCAGAACCAACACTGAAGCTTTCTTT; CDR3aa: CASSLDARTNTEAFF
abundance: NA; v_gene: TRBV4-1; d_gene: NA; j_gene: TRBJ1-1; CDR3nt: TGCGCCAGCAGCCAAAAAAACAGGGAAGCTTTCTTT; CDR3aa: CASSQKNREAFF
abundance: NA; v_gene: TRBV2; d_gene: NA; j_gene: TRBJ2-5; CDR3nt: TGTGCCAGCAGTGAAGGGGCGTGGACCCAGTACTTC; CDR3aa: CASSEGAWTQYF
abundance: few; v_gene: TRBV11-1; d_gene: NA; j_gene: TRBJ2-7; CDR3nt: TGTGCCAGCAGCTTAGGCACCGGCTACGAGCAGTACTTC; CDR3aa: CASSLGTGYEQYF
abundance: NA; v_gene: TRBV11-3; d_gene: TRBD2; j_gene: TRBJ2-1; CDR3nt: TGTGCCAGCAGCTTAACTAGCGGGATGGATGGCAATGAGCAGTTCTTC; CDR3aa: CASSLTSGMDGNEQFF
abundance: NA; v_gene: TRBV27; d_gene: TRBD2; j_gene: TRBJ2-1; CDR3nt: TGTGCCAGCAGTTCTCTAGCGGGAGGAATCTACAATGAGCAGTTCTTC; CDR3aa: CASSSLAGGIYNEQFF
abundance: NA; v_gene: TRBV2; d_gene: TRBD1; j_gene: TRBJ1-2; CDR3nt: TGTGCCAGCAGTTTTACAGGGGATAATGGCTACACCTTC; CDR3aa: CASSFTGDNGYTF
abundance: NA; v_gene: TRBV5-5; d_gene: NA; j_gene: TRBJ1-5; CDR3nt: TGTGCCAGCAGCTGGGGCACTGCAGGGCAGCCCCAGCATTTT; CDR3aa: CASSWGTAGQPQHF
abundance: NA; v_gene: TRBV18; d_gene: TRBD1; j_gene: TRBJ1-1; CDR3nt: TGTGCCAGCTCTCCATCCCGGGACAGGAACACTGAAGCTTTCTTT; CDR3aa: CASSPSRDRNTEAFF
abundance: once; v_gene: TRBV5-1; d_gene: NA; j_gene: TRBJ2-1; CDR3nt: TGCGCCAGCAGCCGGGACATGAGTGAGCAGTTCTTC; CDR3aa: CASSRDMSEQFF
abundance: NA; v_gene: TRBV5-1; d_gene: NA; j_gene: TRBJ1-1; CDR3nt: TGCGCCAGCAGCCGGGAGGGACTTGACACTGAAGCTTTCTTT; CDR3aa: CASSREGLDTEAFF
abundance: NA; v_gene: TRBV14; d_gene: NA; j_gene: TRBJ2-5; CDR3nt: TGTGCCAGCAGCCAAGCAACGGTTTTGGAGACCCAGTACTTC; CDR3aa: CASSQATVLETQYF
abundance: NA; v_gene: TRBV10-3; d_gene: NA; j_gene: TRBJ2-2; CDR3nt: TGTGCCATCAGTGACCCGGGACAACGACACGGTGGCGGGGAGCTGTTTTTT; CDR3aa: CAISDPGQRHGGGELFF
abundance: NA; v_gene: TRBV7-2; d_gene: TRBD1; j_gene: TRBJ2-7; CDR3nt: TGTGCCAGCAGCTTGCCCCCCAGGGGGGAGCAGTACTTC; CDR3aa: CASSLPPRGEQYF
abundance: NA; v_gene: TRBV10-3; d_gene: NA; j_gene: TRBJ2-2; CDR3nt: TGTGCCATCGAAAACTCCGGGGAGCTGTTTTTT; CDR3aa: CAIENSGELFF
abundance: few; v_gene: TRBV5-4; d_gene: NA; j_gene: TRBJ1-1; CDR3nt: TGTGCCAGCAGCTTACTCCGGGAGTCCAACACTGAAGCTTTCTTT; CDR3aa: CASSLLRESNTEAFF
abundance: NA; v_gene: TRBV9; d_gene: NA; j_gene: TRBJ1-6; CDR3nt: TGTGCCAGCAGCGTAGAGGGGCAGAGAGGTTCACCCCTCCACTTT; CDR3aa: CASSVEGQRGSPLHF
abundance: NA; v_gene: TRBV5-5; d_gene: NA; j_gene: TRBJ2-1; CDR3nt: TGTGCCAGCAGCCAGGACAATGAGCAGTTCTTC; CDR3aa: CASSQDNEQFF
abundance: NA; v_gene: TRBV7-9; d_gene: TRBD2; j_gene: TRBJ2-1; CDR3nt: TGTGCCAGCAGCCCCTCGACTAGCGGGAGGGCAGCTGAGCAGTTCTTC; CDR3aa: CASSPSTSGRAAEQFF
abundance: NA; v_gene: TRBV5-1; d_gene: TRBD1; j_gene: TRBJ2-3; CDR3nt: TGCGCCAGCAGCCGACATACCGGGACAGGGTCCACAGATACGCAGTATTTT; CDR3aa: CASSRHTGTGSTDTQYF
abundance: NA; v_gene: TRBV9; d_gene: NA; j_gene: TRBJ2-7; CDR3nt: TGTGCCAGCAACTTCGCAGGGACATCCTACGAGCAGTACTTC; CDR3aa: CASNFAGTSYEQYF
abundance: NA; v_gene: TRBV2; d_gene: NA; j_gene: TRBJ1-2; CDR3nt: TGTGCCAGCAGTGATCAGGGGCTTAGCGGCTACACCTTC; CDR3aa: CASSDQGLSGYTF
abundance: NA; v_gene: TRBV7-9; d_gene: TRBD2; j_gene: TRBJ2-3; CDR3nt: TGTGCCAGCAGCTTTCCGGGACTAGCGGGGGGAGATACGCAGTATTTT; CDR3aa: CASSFPGLAGGDTQYF
abundance: NA; v_gene: TRBV5-1; d_gene: TRBD1; j_gene: TRBJ2-5; CDR3nt: TGCGCCAGCAGCGTACAGGGGGAAGAGACCCAGTACTTC; CDR3aa: CASSVQGEETQYF
abundance: NA; v_gene: TRBV11-2; d_gene: TRBD2; j_gene: TRBJ2-2; CDR3nt: TGTGCCAGCAGCCTGAAACCTAGACTAGCGGGGCAAGGCACCGGGGAGCTGTTTTTT; CDR3aa: CASSLKPRLAGQGTGELFF